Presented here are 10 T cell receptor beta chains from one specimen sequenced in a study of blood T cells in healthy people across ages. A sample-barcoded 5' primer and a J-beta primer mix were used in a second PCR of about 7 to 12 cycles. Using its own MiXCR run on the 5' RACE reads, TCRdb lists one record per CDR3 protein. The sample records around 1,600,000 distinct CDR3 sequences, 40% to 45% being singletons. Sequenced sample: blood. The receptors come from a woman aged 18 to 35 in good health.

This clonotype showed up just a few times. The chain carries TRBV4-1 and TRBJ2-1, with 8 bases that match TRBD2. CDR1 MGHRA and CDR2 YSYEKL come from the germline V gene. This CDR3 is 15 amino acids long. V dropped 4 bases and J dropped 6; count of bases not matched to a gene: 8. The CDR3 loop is CASSRLGLAGNEQFF. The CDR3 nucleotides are TGCGCCAGCAGCCGCCTAGGGCTAGCGGGCAATGAGCAGTTCTTC.

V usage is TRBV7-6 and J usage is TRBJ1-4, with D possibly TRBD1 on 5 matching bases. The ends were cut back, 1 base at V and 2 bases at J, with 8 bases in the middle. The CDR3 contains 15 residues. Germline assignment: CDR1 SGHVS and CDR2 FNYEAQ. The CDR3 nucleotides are TGTGCCAGCAGCTTAGTCGGGGGGACTAATGAAAAACTGTTTTTT. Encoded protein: CASSLVGGTNEKLFF. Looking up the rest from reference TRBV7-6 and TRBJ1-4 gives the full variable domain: GAGVSQSPRYKVTKRGQDVALRCDPISGHVSLYWYRQALGQGPEFLTYFNYEAQQDKSGLPNDRFSAERPEGSISTLTIQRTEQRDSAMYRCASSLVGGTNEKLFFGSGTQLSVL.

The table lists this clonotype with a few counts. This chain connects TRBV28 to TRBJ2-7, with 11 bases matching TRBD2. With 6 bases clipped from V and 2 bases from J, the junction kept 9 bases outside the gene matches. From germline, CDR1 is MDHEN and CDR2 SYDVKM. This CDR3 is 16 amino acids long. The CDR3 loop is CASSYKLAGVAYEQYF. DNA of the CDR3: TGTGCCAGCAGCTATAAACTAGCGGGAGTTGCCTACGAGCAGTACTTC. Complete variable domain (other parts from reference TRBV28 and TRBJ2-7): DVKVTQSSRYLVKRTGEKVFLECVQDMDHENMFWYRQDPGLGLRLIYFSYDVKMKEKGDIPEGYSVSREKKERFSLILESASTNQTSMYLCASSYKLAGVAYEQYFGPGTRLTVT.

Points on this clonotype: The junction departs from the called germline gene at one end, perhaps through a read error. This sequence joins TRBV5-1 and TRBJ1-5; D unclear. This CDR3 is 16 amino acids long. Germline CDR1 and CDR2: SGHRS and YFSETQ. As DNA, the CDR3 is TGCGCCAGCAGCTTGGGTGCCGGGAGTAGCGATCAGCCCCAGCATTTT. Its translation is CASSLGAGSSDQPQHF.

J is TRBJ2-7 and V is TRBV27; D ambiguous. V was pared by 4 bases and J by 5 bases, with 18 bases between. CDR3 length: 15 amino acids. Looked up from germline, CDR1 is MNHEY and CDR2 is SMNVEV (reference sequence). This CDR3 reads CASSWNLGGIDEQYF. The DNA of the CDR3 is TGTGCCAGCAGTTGGAACCTAGGTGGGATAGACGAGCAGTACTTC.

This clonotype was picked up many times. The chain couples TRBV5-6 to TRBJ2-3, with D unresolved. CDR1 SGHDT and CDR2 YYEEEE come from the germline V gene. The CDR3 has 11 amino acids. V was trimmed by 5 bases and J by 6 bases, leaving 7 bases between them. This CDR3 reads CASSWSDTQYF. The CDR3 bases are TGTGCCAGCAGTTGGAGCGATACGCAGTATTTT.

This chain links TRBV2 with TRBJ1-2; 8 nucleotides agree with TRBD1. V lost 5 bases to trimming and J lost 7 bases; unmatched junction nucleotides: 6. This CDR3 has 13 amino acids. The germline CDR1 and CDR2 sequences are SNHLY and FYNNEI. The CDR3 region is CASSPGQGRGYTF. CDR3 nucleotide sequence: TGTGCCAGCAGTCCAGGACAGGGCCGTGGCTACACCTTC.

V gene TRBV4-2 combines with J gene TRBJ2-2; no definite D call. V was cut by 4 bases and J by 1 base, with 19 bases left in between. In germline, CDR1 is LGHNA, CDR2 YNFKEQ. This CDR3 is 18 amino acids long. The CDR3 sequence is CASSPPLYRAGNTGELFF. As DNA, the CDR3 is TGTGCCAGCAGCCCCCCGCTTTACCGGGCAGGGAACACCGGGGAGCTGTTTTTT.

CDR3: CASRGDRAWEQYF. In nucleotides, the CDR3 is TGTGCCAGCAGGGGCGACAGGGCATGGGAGCAGTACTTC. V and J are TRBV6-1 and TRBJ2-7, with 7 bases lining up with TRBD1. CDR1 is MNHNS, CDR2 SASEGT, per germline. The CDR3 runs 13 residues. V trimming: 6 bases; J trimming: 7 bases; junction bases outside the gene matches: 9.

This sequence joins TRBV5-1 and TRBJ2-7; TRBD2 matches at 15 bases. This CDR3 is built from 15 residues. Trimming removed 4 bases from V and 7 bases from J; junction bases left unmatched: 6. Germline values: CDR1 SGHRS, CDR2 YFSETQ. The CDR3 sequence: CASSARTSGGDEQYF. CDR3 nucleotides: TGCGCCAGCAGCGCACGGACTAGCGGGGGGGATGAGCAGTACTTC. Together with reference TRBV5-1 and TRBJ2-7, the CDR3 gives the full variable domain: KAGVTQTPRYLIKTRGQQVTLSCSPISGHRSVSWYQQTPGQGLQFLFEYFSETQRNKGNFPGRFSGRQFSNSRSEMNVSTLELGDSALYLCASSARTSGGDEQYFGPGTRLTVT.